The table lists the clone carrying this TCR beta chain with many counts. Antigen unknown. The 5'RACE template-switching step produced TCR cDNA and added a universal primer site and UMIs. TCRdb used MiXCR to reprocess the 5' RACE reads, holding one entry per CDR3 protein. The sample consists of about 58,000 distinct CDR3 sequences, more than 5.5% of them appearing once. The data are from a study of T cells after yellow fever vaccination. Study outcomes and limitations: Post-booster samples contained most primary-vaccination clones (around 95% CD4, roughly 88% CD8). There was a possibility that FACS-sorted repertoires contained abundant clonotypes contaminating from the bulk population.

Trimming took 7 bases from V and 6 from J, leaving 8 bases between them. The CDR3 contains 10 residues. The germline V gene encodes CDR1 SQVTM and CDR2 ANQGSEA. V is TRBV29-1 and J is TRBJ2-3, with D hard to call. The TCR sequence derives from a man aged 18 to 35 who received the YFV17D yellow fever vaccine. The sample consisted of CD8+ T cells sorted from PBMCs, taken on the day of the first yellow fever vaccination. DNA of the CDR3: TGCAGCGCCATAGGCGATACGCAGTATTTT. Translation: CSAIGDTQYF.